This is a list of T cell receptor beta chains from one sample in a study of graft-versus-host responses after intestinal transplantation. The repertoire was sequenced with immunoSEQ multiplex PCR; TCRdb's copy has only in-frame clones and lacks some. There are tens of thousands of clones in the sample; about 95% occur only once, and approximately 0.76% lies in the top ten. The sequencing here drew on PBMCs, taken 16 days after intestinal transplant. The receptors originated from a human patient who received an intestinal transplant, so some T cells may come from the graft donor. CDR3s include the opening cysteine and the closing phenylalanine or tryptophan. A D gene is named only where the DNA matches it firmly. Some rows mark clone size as missing; the rest say once, few, many or name a class of expanded clone.

d_gene: TRBD1
abundance: NA
v_gene: TRBV15
j_gene: TRBJ2-7
CDR3aa: CATSTDRVGYEQYF
CDR3nt: TGTGCCACCAGCACAGACAGGGTTGGCTACGAGCAGTACTTC

d_gene: TRBD2
abundance: NA
v_gene: TRBV5-1
j_gene: TRBJ2-7
CDR3aa: CASSFIPGLAGYEQYF
CDR3nt: TGCGCCAGCAGCTTCATCCCGGGACTAGCGGGCTACGAGCAGTACTTC

d_gene: TRBD2
abundance: NA
v_gene: TRBV4-3
j_gene: TRBJ2-6
CDR3aa: CASSQYWGGRVGGANVLTF
CDR3nt: TGCGCCAGCAGCCAATATTGGGGAGGGAGAGTAGGTGGGGCCAACGTCCTGACTTTC

d_gene: NA
abundance: NA
v_gene: TRBV28
j_gene: TRBJ2-7
CDR3aa: CASSHRDGRSYEQYF
CDR3nt: TGTGCCAGCAGTCACCGGGACGGAAGGTCCTACGAGCAGTACTTC

d_gene: NA
abundance: NA
v_gene: TRBV28
j_gene: TRBJ2-1
CDR3aa: CASRDNEQFF
CDR3nt: TGTGCCAGCAGAGACAATGAGCAGTTCTTC

d_gene: TRBD1
abundance: once
v_gene: TRBV28
j_gene: TRBJ2-3
CDR3aa: CASSTQGQGGPDTQYF
CDR3nt: TGTGCCAGCAGTACGCAAGGACAGGGTGGCCCAGATACGCAGTATTTT

d_gene: NA
abundance: NA
v_gene: TRBV10-3
j_gene: TRBJ2-7
CDR3aa: CAISDRSGRSFYEQYF
CDR3nt: TGTGCCATCAGTGACCGATCCGGGCGATCCTTCTACGAGCAGTACTTC

d_gene: NA
abundance: NA
v_gene: TRBV28
j_gene: TRBJ1-5
CDR3aa: CASSPVTDSNQPQHF
CDR3nt: TGTGCCAGCAGCCCCGTAACAGATAGCAATCAGCCCCAGCATTTT

d_gene: NA
abundance: NA
v_gene: TRBV28
j_gene: TRBJ1-4
CDR3aa: CASSLGVIGEKLFF
CDR3nt: TGTGCCAGCAGTTTGGGCGTGATCGGTGAAAAACTGTTTTTT

d_gene: NA
abundance: NA
v_gene: TRBV7-9
j_gene: TRBJ2-3
CDR3aa: CASSLGGGAEASDTQYF
CDR3nt: TGTGCCAGCAGCTTAGGGGGCGGGGCCGAAGCTTCAGATACGCAGTATTTT

d_gene: NA
abundance: NA
v_gene: TRBV28
j_gene: TRBJ1-2
CDR3aa: CASSLVRGVYGYTF
CDR3nt: TGTGCCAGCAGTTTGGTCAGGGGCGTCTATGGCTACACCTTC

d_gene: NA
abundance: NA
v_gene: TRBV5-1
j_gene: TRBJ2-1
CDR3aa: CASSFNEEQFF
CDR3nt: TGCGCCAGCAGCTTTAACGAGGAGCAGTTCTTC

d_gene: NA
abundance: NA
v_gene: TRBV19
j_gene: TRBJ2-3
CDR3aa: CASSWQGSDTQYF
CDR3nt: TGTGCCAGTAGTTGGCAAGGATCAGATACGCAGTATTTT

d_gene: NA
abundance: NA
v_gene: TRBV6-5
j_gene: TRBJ1-3
CDR3aa: CASSYSSSSGNTIYF
CDR3nt: TGTGCCAGCAGTTACTCGAGCTCCTCTGGAAACACCATATATTTT

d_gene: TRBD2
abundance: NA
v_gene: TRBV4-3
j_gene: TRBJ2-2
CDR3aa: CASSQDGGGANTGELFF
CDR3nt: TGCGCCAGCAGCCAAGATGGGGGAGGGGCGAACACCGGGGAGCTGTTTTTT

d_gene: TRBD2
abundance: NA
v_gene: TRBV10-3
j_gene: TRBJ2-1
CDR3aa: CAISGASGSYNEQFF
CDR3nt: TGTGCCATCAGTGGGGCTAGCGGCTCCTACAATGAGCAGTTCTTC

d_gene: TRBD1
abundance: NA
v_gene: TRBV2
j_gene: TRBJ1-1
CDR3aa: CASSLEGAQTEAFF
CDR3nt: TGTGCCAGCAGTCTCGAGGGGGCGCAAACTGAAGCTTTCTTT

d_gene: TRBD1
abundance: NA
v_gene: TRBV7-9
j_gene: TRBJ1-6
CDR3aa: CASSWTGDGSPLHF
CDR3nt: TGTGCCAGCAGCTGGACAGGGGATGGTTCACCCCTCCACTTT

d_gene: NA
abundance: NA
v_gene: TRBV9
j_gene: TRBJ1-1
CDR3aa: CASSVADLGGTEAFF
CDR3nt: TGTGCCAGCAGCGTAGCGGACCTAGGGGGCACTGAAGCTTTCTTT

d_gene: NA
abundance: NA
v_gene: TRBV30
j_gene: TRBJ1-1
CDR3aa: CAWSNGGTEAFF
CDR3nt: TGTGCCTGGAGCAACGGGGGCACTGAAGCTTTCTTT

d_gene: TRBD2
abundance: NA
v_gene: TRBV4-3
j_gene: TRBJ2-1
CDR3aa: CASSQGGGVNKPYNEQFF
CDR3nt: TGCGCCAGCAGCCAAGGCGGGGGAGTGAACAAGCCGTACAATGAGCAGTTCTTC

d_gene: NA
abundance: few
v_gene: TRBV5-1
j_gene: TRBJ2-7
CDR3aa: CASSLKDGGIYEQYF
CDR3nt: TGCGCCAGCAGCTTGAAGGATGGAGGAATTTACGAGCAGTACTTC

d_gene: TRBD2
abundance: NA
v_gene: TRBV6-6
j_gene: TRBJ2-1
CDR3aa: CASRIPGTALAGEQFF
CDR3nt: TGTGCCAGCAGGATACCCGGGACAGCACTAGCGGGCGAGCAGTTCTTC

d_gene: TRBD2
abundance: NA
v_gene: TRBV5-6
j_gene: TRBJ2-1
CDR3aa: CASSSGLAGYNEQFF
CDR3nt: TGTGCCAGCAGCAGCGGACTAGCGGGATACAATGAGCAGTTCTTC

d_gene: NA
abundance: few
v_gene: TRBV9
j_gene: TRBJ2-7
CDR3aa: CASSVAPAQGTYEQYF
CDR3nt: TGTGCCAGCAGCGTAGCCCCCGCACAGGGTACCTACGAGCAGTACTTC

d_gene: TRBD2
abundance: NA
v_gene: TRBV19
j_gene: TRBJ2-7
CDR3aa: CATGLAGGPYEQYF
CDR3nt: TGTGCCACTGGACTAGCGGGAGGGCCCTACGAGCAGTACTTC

d_gene: NA
abundance: NA
v_gene: TRBV28
j_gene: TRBJ1-2
CDR3aa: CASTEGSSYGYTF
CDR3nt: TGTGCCAGCACCGAGGGTTCCTCTTATGGCTACACCTTC

d_gene: NA
abundance: NA
v_gene: TRBV28
j_gene: TRBJ2-3
CDR3aa: CASSLTGEGTDTQYF
CDR3nt: TGTGCCAGCAGTCTCACAGGGGAGGGCACAGATACGCAGTATTTT

d_gene: TRBD1
abundance: NA
v_gene: TRBV7-9
j_gene: TRBJ2-7
CDR3aa: CASSSPGQEYYEQYF
CDR3nt: TGTGCCAGCAGCTCCCCGGGACAGGAATACTACGAGCAGTACTTC

d_gene: TRBD2
abundance: NA
v_gene: TRBV19
j_gene: TRBJ2-3
CDR3aa: CASSIRAGGDTQYF
CDR3nt: TGTGCCAGTAGTATTCGTGCGGGAGGAGATACGCAGTATTTT

d_gene: TRBD2
abundance: NA
v_gene: TRBV27
j_gene: TRBJ2-5
CDR3aa: CASSSLAGRDRVETQYF
CDR3nt: TGTGCCAGCAGTTCCTTAGCGGGGAGGGATAGGGTAGAGACCCAGTACTTC

d_gene: TRBD2
abundance: NA
v_gene: TRBV15
j_gene: TRBJ2-1
CDR3aa: CATSRAQRGNYNEQFF
CDR3nt: TGTGCCACCAGCAGAGCGCAGCGGGGGAACTACAATGAGCAGTTCTTC

d_gene: NA
abundance: NA
v_gene: TRBV4-3
j_gene: TRBJ1-4
CDR3aa: CASSQEAGGTNEKLFF
CDR3nt: TGCGCCAGCAGCCAAGAGGCAGGCGGAACTAATGAAAAACTGTTTTTT

d_gene: NA
abundance: NA
v_gene: TRBV9
j_gene: TRBJ2-3
CDR3aa: CASSVLADTQYF
CDR3nt: TGTGCCAGCAGCGTATTAGCAGATACGCAGTATTTT

d_gene: TRBD1
abundance: NA
v_gene: TRBV27
j_gene: TRBJ2-7
CDR3aa: CASSAWTGDYEQYF
CDR3nt: TGTGCCAGCAGTGCCTGGACAGGGGACTACGAGCAGTACTTC

d_gene: TRBD1
abundance: NA
v_gene: TRBV6-1
j_gene: TRBJ2-1
CDR3aa: CASSGEDRGGNEQFF
CDR3nt: TGTGCCAGCAGTGGGGAGGACAGGGGGGGCAATGAGCAGTTCTTC

d_gene: NA
abundance: NA
v_gene: TRBV6-5
j_gene: TRBJ1-1
CDR3aa: CASSYLRNTEAFF
CDR3nt: TGTGCCAGCAGTTACCTTAGGAACACTGAAGCTTTCTTT

d_gene: NA
abundance: NA
v_gene: TRBV7-2
j_gene: TRBJ2-3
CDR3aa: CASSLIGGTDTQYF
CDR3nt: TGTGCCAGCAGCTTAATCGGGGGCACAGATACGCAGTATTTT

d_gene: NA
abundance: NA
v_gene: TRBV18
j_gene: TRBJ1-5
CDR3aa: CASSPARAGNQPQHF
CDR3nt: TGTGCCAGCTCACCGGCCCGCGCGGGGAATCAGCCCCAGCATTTT

d_gene: TRBD2
abundance: NA
v_gene: TRBV5-4
j_gene: TRBJ2-3
CDR3aa: CASSFGGGSTDTQYF
CDR3nt: TGTGCCAGCAGCTTCGGCGGGGGTAGCACAGATACGCAGTATTTT

d_gene: NA
abundance: NA
v_gene: TRBV7-9
j_gene: TRBJ1-3
CDR3aa: CASIKDSGNTIYF
CDR3nt: TGTGCCAGCATCAAGGACAGTGGAAACACCATATATTTT

d_gene: NA
abundance: NA
v_gene: TRBV14
j_gene: TRBJ2-3
CDR3aa: CASSRLAGNTDTQYF
CDR3nt: TGTGCCAGCAGCCGTTTGGCGGGAAACACAGATACGCAGTATTTT

d_gene: TRBD2
abundance: NA
v_gene: TRBV19
j_gene: TRBJ2-7
CDR3aa: CASSIVLVGTSGSYEQYF
CDR3nt: TGTGCCAGTAGTATAGTTTTAGTGGGGACTAGCGGATCCTACGAGCAGTACTTC

d_gene: NA
abundance: NA
v_gene: TRBV5-1
j_gene: TRBJ2-5
CDR3aa: CASSLVRRPQETQYF
CDR3nt: TGCGCCAGCAGCTTGGTAAGGCGGCCCCAAGAGACCCAGTACTTC

d_gene: NA
abundance: NA
v_gene: TRBV19
j_gene: TRBJ2-1
CDR3aa: CASSIGAGSYNEQFF
CDR3nt: TGTGCCAGTAGTATCGGGGCGGGCTCCTACAATGAGCAGTTCTTC

d_gene: NA
abundance: once
v_gene: TRBV28
j_gene: TRBJ1-1
CDR3aa: CASSLSRMNTEAFF
CDR3nt: TGTGCCAGCAGTTTAAGCAGAATGAACACTGAAGCTTTCTTT

d_gene: NA
abundance: NA
v_gene: TRBV30
j_gene: TRBJ1-1
CDR3aa: CAWSVLGGAGEAFF
CDR3nt: TGTGCCTGGAGTGTTTTAGGGGGGGCCGGCGAAGCTTTCTTT

d_gene: NA
abundance: NA
v_gene: TRBV5-6
j_gene: TRBJ2-5
CDR3aa: CASSLWGLQETRYF
CDR3nt: TGTGCCAGCAGCTTGTGGGGCTTACAAGAGACCCGGTACTTC

d_gene: TRBD1
abundance: NA
v_gene: TRBV28
j_gene: TRBJ1-5
CDR3aa: CASSQGQGGQPQHF
CDR3nt: TGTGCCAGCAGCCAGGGACAGGGGGGACAGCCCCAGCATTTT

d_gene: NA
abundance: once
v_gene: TRBV11-2
j_gene: TRBJ2-5
CDR3aa: CASRQHQGTETQYF
CDR3nt: TGTGCCAGCAGACAACACCAGGGTACAGAGACCCAGTACTTC

d_gene: TRBD2
abundance: NA
v_gene: TRBV4-1
j_gene: TRBJ2-7
CDR3aa: CASSQALAGLTYEQYF
CDR3nt: TGCGCCAGCAGCCAAGCTCTAGCGGGATTAACCTACGAGCAGTACTTC

d_gene: TRBD2
abundance: NA
v_gene: TRBV28
j_gene: TRBJ2-7
CDR3aa: CASSLYNGLEYEQYF
CDR3nt: TGTGCCAGCAGTTTATATAACGGACTAGAGTACGAGCAGTACTTC

d_gene: NA
abundance: few
v_gene: TRBV7-8
j_gene: TRBJ2-1
CDR3aa: CASSSPGLANEQFF
CDR3nt: TGTGCCAGCAGCTCTCCGGGTCTGGCGAATGAGCAGTTCTTC

d_gene: NA
abundance: NA
v_gene: TRBV28
j_gene: TRBJ2-3
CDR3aa: CASSLRDSYTDTQYF
CDR3nt: TGTGCCAGCAGTCTCCGGGACTCTTACACAGATACGCAGTATTTT

d_gene: NA
abundance: NA
v_gene: TRBV11-2
j_gene: TRBJ2-7
CDR3aa: CASSQGPEGYEQYF
CDR3nt: TGTGCCAGCAGCCAGGGCCCTGAAGGCTACGAGCAGTACTTC

d_gene: NA
abundance: NA
v_gene: TRBV19
j_gene: TRBJ2-1
CDR3aa: CASRTGSYNEQFF
CDR3nt: TGTGCCAGTAGAACGGGCTCCTACAATGAGCAGTTCTTC

d_gene: TRBD1
abundance: NA
v_gene: TRBV5-4
j_gene: TRBJ2-7
CDR3aa: CASSSGTVEQYF
CDR3nt: TGTGCCAGCAGCTCCGGGACAGTCGAGCAGTACTTC

d_gene: TRBD2
abundance: NA
v_gene: TRBV13
j_gene: TRBJ2-1
CDR3aa: CASSLGLTPGGHNEQFF
CDR3nt: TGTGCCAGCAGCTTAGGTCTAACCCCGGGGGGACACAATGAGCAGTTCTTC

d_gene: TRBD2
abundance: NA
v_gene: TRBV6-5
j_gene: TRBJ2-7
CDR3aa: CASSLAGVNSYEQYF
CDR3nt: TGTGCCAGCAGCCTAGCGGGAGTGAACTCCTACGAGCAGTACTTC

d_gene: TRBD1
abundance: NA
v_gene: TRBV28
j_gene: TRBJ1-5
CDR3aa: CASSGQGTSNQPQHF
CDR3nt: TGTGCCAGCAGTGGACAGGGAACGAGCAATCAGCCCCAGCATTTT